The 19 T cell receptor beta chains in this list originate from one sample, sequenced in a study of type 1 regulatory T cells. One entry per CDR3 protein, called by TCRdb with MiXCR from the reads. The sample records about 23,000 distinct CDR3 sequences, over 40% being singletons. Antigens for these TCRs are unknown. Sequenced material: cultured T cells, either the whole culture or a sorted T cell fraction (not recorded which). These receptors were obtained from a human donor in good health.

This clonotype came up a few times. The CDR3 DNA sequence: TGTGCCAGCAGCGTGGGACAGGAGGGAAACACCATATATTTT. Its translation: CASSVGQEGNTIYF. This sequence joins TRBV9 and TRBJ1-3, with 8 bases that match TRBD1. V dropped 2 bases and J dropped 4; count of bases not matched to a gene: 2. The CDR3 sequence is 14 residues long. Germline CDR1 is SGDLS and CDR2 is YYNGEE.

In its sample, this clonotype was seen a few times. The chain uses TRBV5-1 and TRBJ1-2, with 7 bases that match TRBD1. Germline assignment: CDR1 SGHRS and CDR2 YFSETQ. This CDR3 has 15 residues. Unmatched junction bases numbered 13, after V lost 9 bases and J lost 2 bases. The CDR3 DNA sequence: TGCGCCAACATATGGACAGGCCGCCCAAACTATGGCTACACCTTC. Translation gives CANIWTGRPNYGYTF.

The CDR3 DNA sequence: TGTGCCAGCAGCTTAGGCATGGGGAACACCGGGGAGCTGTTTTTT. Protein product: CASSLGMGNTGELFF. The rearrangement joins TRBV7-6 to TRBJ2-2; D not certain. This CDR3 has 15 residues. Germline loops: CDR1 SGHVS, CDR2 FNYEAQ. V lost 1 base and J 1 base, leaving 7 bases between the germline ends. The full variable domain, rest sourced from reference TRBV7-6 and TRBJ2-2, is GAGVSQSPRYKVTKRGQDVALRCDPISGHVSLYWYRQALGQGPEFLTYFNYEAQQDKSGLPNDRFSAERPEGSISTLTIQRTEQRDSAMYRCASSLGMGNTGELFFGEGSRLTVL.

The gene calls are TRBV6-5 and TRBJ1-1; D is undetermined. Trimming cost V 6 bases and J 1 base, with 9 bases left between them. This CDR3 is 13 amino acids long. The germline V gene encodes CDR1 MNHEY and CDR2 SVGAGI. CDR3 DNA sequence: TGTGCCAGCAGGAAGGGAGGGAACACTGAAGCTTTCTTT. This codes for CASRKGGNTEAFF.

This rearrangement joins TRBV5-4 to TRBJ2-1, with D hard to call. The CDR3 is made up of 13 amino acids. V was trimmed by 2 bases and J by 5 bases, leaving 8 bases between them. The germline gives CDR1 SGHNT, CDR2 YYREEE (reference sequence). CDR3 region: CASSFRENNEQFF. Written as DNA, the CDR3 is TGTGCCAGCAGCTTCAGAGAAAACAATGAGCAGTTCTTC.

The sample holds a few counts of this clonotype. The chain joins TRBV18 to TRBJ1-1; the D is unclear. Germline loops: CDR1 KGHSH, CDR2 LQKENI. V lost 5 bases and J lost 0, with 7 bases in between. This CDR3 is 13 amino acids long. The DNA for the CDR3 is TGTGCCAGCTCAGAGGCACTGAACACTGAAGCTTTCTTT. It translates to CASSEALNTEAFF.

The V call is TRBV6-6, the J call TRBJ1-1, with 9 nucleotides matching TRBD1. From germline, CDR1 is MNHNY and CDR2 SVGAGI (reference sequence). The junction had 3 bases not matched to a gene; V was cut back by 2 bases and J by 5 bases. The CDR3 is 14 amino acids. The CDR3 loop reads CASSYPDRGTEAFF. The CDR3 DNA follows: TGTGCCAGCAGTTACCCAGACAGGGGGACTGAAGCTTTCTTT.

The chain carries TRBV18 and TRBJ1-5; tentatively, D is TRBD1 (6 bases). The CDR3 is 16 amino acids. Looked up from germline, CDR1 is KGHSH and CDR2 is LQKENI. The germline V and J ends were trimmed by 6 bases and 4 bases, with 19 bases remaining between them. As DNA, the CDR3 is TGTGCCAGCTCGTCGCGGACAGCGGTATCAAATCAGCCCCAGCATTTT. This translates into CASSSRTAVSNQPQHF.

J is TRBJ2-7 and V is TRBV5-4; D may be TRBD1 (5 bases). This CDR3 has 16 amino acids. Trimming stripped 4 bases from V and 6 bases from J, with 23 bases between. In germline, CDR1 is SGHNT, CDR2 YYREEE (reference sequence). The chain's CDR3 is CASSRTLIDSTGEQYF. DNA for the CDR3: TGTGCCAGCAGCAGGACACTCATTGACAGTACGGGCGAGCAGTACTTC.

The V and J genes are TRBV6-6 and TRBJ2-3; possible D gene TRBD1, 6 bases. Trimming removed 0 bases from V and 4 bases from J, with 11 bases in between. The CDR3 is made up of 15 amino acids. CDR1 is MNHNY, CDR2 SVGAGI, per germline (reference sequence). In DNA, the CDR3 is TGTGCCAGCAGTTACTCAGGGGGATCATCAGATACGCAGTATTTT. It specifies CASSYSGGSSDTQYF.

This clonotype was seen a single time. J is TRBJ1-2 and V is TRBV30; TRBD1 matches 7 bases. There are 14 residues in the CDR3. Trimming cost V 3 bases and J 4 bases; bases outside gene matches: 8. Germline CDR1 GTSNPN, CDR2 SVGIG (reference sequence). The CDR3, as DNA: TGTGCCTGGAGCTTAACAGGGGCCCTCTATGGCTACACCTTC. Its translation: CAWSLTGALYGYTF.

By frequency in the sample, this clonotype is medium-sized. The chain couples TRBV12-3 or TRBV12-4 to TRBJ2-1, with D unclear. The CDR3 loop spans 11 amino acids. Trimming shortened V by 0 bases and J by 9 bases, and 3 bases separated the two germline ends. CDR3 sequence (DNA): TGTGCCAGCAGTTTAGCGAGTGAGCAGTTCTTC. Its protein is CASSLASEQFF.

The J gene is TRBJ2-1, the V gene TRBV27; D might be TRBD1 or TRBD2, each matching 7 bases. CDR3 length equals 15 residues. Germline lookup yields CDR1 MNHEY and CDR2 SMNVEV (reference sequence). V lost 6 bases and J lost 0, with 12 bases in between. Written as DNA, the CDR3 is TGTGCCAGCAGATCCAGGGGGGGCTCCTACAATGAGCAGTTCTTC. Residues: CASRSRGGSYNEQFF.

This clonotype was picked up one time. The chain carries TRBV3-1 and TRBJ1-3, with a weak D call TRBD1 (6 bases). CDR1 and CDR2 (germline): LGHDT, YNNKEL (reference sequence). The CDR3 length is 15 residues. Trimming shortened V by 3 bases and J by 3 bases, and 12 bases separated the two germline ends. The CDR3 spells CASSQGAVSGNTIYF. The CDR3 nucleotides read TGTGCCAGCAGCCAGGGGGCAGTTAGTGGAAACACCATATATTTT.

This clonotype was picked up a small number of times. The genes are TRBV6-1 and TRBJ2-5, with TRBD2 identical over 11 bases. Germline CDR1 reads MNHNS; CDR2 reads SASEGT. The CDR3 is 17 amino acids. Germline trimming cut 2 bases from V and 2 bases from J; bases unmatched to any gene: 7. In DNA, the CDR3 is TGTGCCAGCAGTGAATCTCCCCTAGCGGGGGGTCAAGAGACCCAGTACTTC. Amino acids: CASSESPLAGGQETQYF.

The chain employs TRBV30 and TRBJ1-1, with 8 bases matching TRBD1. This CDR3 has 10 residues. Looked up from germline, CDR1 is GTSNPN and CDR2 is SVGIG (reference sequence). Trimming cost V 5 bases and J 9 bases; bases outside gene matches: 2. CDR3 in DNA: TGTGCCTGGGGCAGGGGGCAAGCTTTCTTT. Translation: CAWGRGQAFF.

This clonotype appeared a few times. The chain joins TRBV12-3 or TRBV12-4 to TRBJ1-5; 11 bases fit TRBD1. V lost 2 bases and J lost 6; bases outside the gene matches: 3. The CDR3 consists of 15 residues. DNA of the CDR3: TGTGCCAGCAGTTTATGGACAGGGGGCGGTCAGCCCCAGCATTTT. Encoded protein: CASSLWTGGGQPQHF.

There are many counts of this clonotype. This chain joins TRBV7-2 and TRBJ2-7; 7 positions agree with TRBD2. V was clipped by 3 bases and J by 0 bases; unmatched bases: 5. CDR1 and CDR2 (germline): SGHTA, FQGNSA. The CDR3 is made up of 15 amino acids. CDR3 region: CASSFGPGGSYEQYF. Here the CDR3 DNA reads TGTGCCAGCAGCTTCGGCCCGGGGGGCTCCTACGAGCAGTACTTC.

This clonotype is judged medium-sized. The rearrangement joins TRBV5-1 to TRBJ1-4, with a weak D call TRBD1 (5 bases). Trimming pared 4 bases from V and 6 bases from J, leaving 16 bases between. The CDR3 is 15 residues long. Germline V gene lookup returns CDR1 SGHRS and CDR2 YFSETQ. The CDR3 nucleotides are TGCGCCAGCAGCCTAGGGGATGCGGTCGATGAAAAACTGTTTTTT. This codes for CASSLGDAVDEKLFF.